This TCR beta chain was captured by sequencing in a study of Ad26.COV2.S vaccination and SARS-CoV-2 variants. Study-level findings and limits: People who got the vaccine or the placebo had similar non-spike TCR breadth. Vaccinated individuals (as opposed to placebo recipients) had higher spike-specific TCR breadth.

Germline V gene sequence: CDR1 SNHLY, CDR2 FYNNEI. The CDR3 covers 13 residues. The germline V and J ends were trimmed by 2 bases and 9 bases, with 8 bases remaining between them. Documented treatment: 15 to 20 received Ad26.COV2.S at low or high dose, single or two shots; 5 received placebo; per-sample allocation not given. Specimen acquisition occurred on day 63 following the initial vaccine or placebo injection. It was Wuhan-strain SARS-CoV-2 spike that the Ad26 vaccine vector expressed. Clones were sequenced by immunoSEQ multiplex PCR, and TCRdb holds only the in-frame ones, with some missing. Of fewer than 600,000 clones listed, 70% to 90% are singletons. To note about this clone: Its cognate antigen is unknown.

The chain links TRBV2 to TRBJ1-6; D unresolved. The specimen comprised peripheral blood, sampled in a trial of Ad26.COV2.S vaccine versus placebo. The clonotype comes from a person between 18 and 65 years old who received the Ad26.COV2.S COVID-19 vaccine or a placebo. As DNA, the CDR3 is TGTGCCAGCAGTGAAAGGTTTGCTTCACCCCTCCACTTT. Protein: CASSERFASPLHF.